Below, 16 T cell receptor beta chains from the same sample are listed, as sequenced in a study of spatial heterogeneity in lung cancer. TCRdb re-analysed the 5' RACE reads in MiXCR, keeping a single row per CDR3 protein. The sample includes 50,000 to 60,000 distinct CDR3 sequences, roughly 7% seen only once; the top ten take 35%. Specified time point: blood at routine non-recurrence follow-up after resection. Frozen PBMC, nontumor lung or tumor provided whole RNA, which was sequenced unsorted. The sequencing used PBMCs, collected at follow-up. Source of these receptors: a female donor with early-stage non-small cell lung cancer.

This clonotype showed up just a few times. The rearrangement uses TRBV12-3 or TRBV12-4 and TRBJ1-5, with D perhaps TRBD1 (5 bases). The CDR3 spans 17 residues. V lost 3 bases, J lost 0 bases, and 15 bases lay in between. The CDR3, as DNA: TGTGCCAGCAGTTTCGGTCAGGGTACCTTTAGCAATCAGCCCCAGCATTTT. Translated: CASSFGQGTFSNQPQHF.

This clonotype has only a few counts. The chain combines TRBV30 with TRBJ1-1, with D possibly TRBD1 on 5 matching bases. Germline values: CDR1 GTSNPN, CDR2 SVGIG (reference sequence). Trimming stripped 1 base from V and 3 bases from J, with 15 bases between. The CDR3 totals 15 residues. The DNA of the CDR3 is TGTGCCTGGAGTGAACGGGGAAGGGGCTACACTGAAGCTTTCTTT. It specifies CAWSERGRGYTEAFF. Full variable domain (missing parts from reference TRBV30 and TRBJ1-1): SQTIHQWPATLVQPVGSPLSLECTVEGTSNPNLYWYRQAAGRGLQLLFYSVGIGQISSEVPQNLSASRPQDRQFILSSKKLLLSDSGFYLCAWSERGRGYTEAFFGQGTRLTVV.

This chain joins TRBV9 and TRBJ1-5; D is unresolved. Trimming cost V 0 bases and J 3 bases, with 4 bases left between them. The CDR3 spans 13 residues. CDR1 and CDR2 from the germline V gene are SGDLS and YYNGEE. The CDR3 region is CASSVALNQPQHF. CDR3 DNA: TGTGCCAGCAGCGTAGCCCTCAATCAGCCCCAGCATTTT.

This clonotype has ten or more counts. The chain employs TRBV5-1 and TRBJ2-7; TRBD2 agrees at 8 bases. This CDR3 contains 18 residues. J gave up 2 bases and V 4 bases, and 17 bases lay outside the gene matches. Germline loops: CDR1 SGHRS, CDR2 YFSETQ. The CDR3 here is CASSPGPLSGDGTYEQYF. The DNA for the CDR3 is TGCGCCAGCAGCCCCGGACCACTTAGCGGGGACGGAACCTACGAGCAGTACTTC.

The table lists this clonotype with a few counts. The chain couples TRBV2 to TRBJ1-1; tentatively, D is TRBD1 (6 bases). With 4 bases removed from V and 4 bases from J, the gap between germline ends came to 10 bases. This CDR3 has 13 amino acids. Germline V gene data show CDR1 as SNHLY and CDR2 as FYNNEI. The CDR3 reads CASSVEGVTEAFF. In nucleotides, the CDR3 is TGTGCCAGCAGTGTAGAGGGGGTCACTGAAGCTTTCTTT.

The rearrangement uses TRBV5-1 and TRBJ2-3; 8 nucleotides match TRBD2. The CDR3 totals 16 residues. Unmatched junction bases numbered 8, after V lost 4 bases and J lost 1 base. Germline V gene data show CDR1 as SGHRS and CDR2 as YFSETQ. The CDR3 reads CASSTRGAGGTDTQYF. CDR3 nucleotides: TGCGCCAGCAGCACCCGCGGAGCGGGGGGCACAGATACGCAGTATTTT.

This clonotype was seen repeatedly, ten times or more. The chain carries TRBV27 and TRBJ1-1, with D possibly matching TRBD1 (5 bases). Per the germline V gene, CDR1 is MNHEY and CDR2 is SMNVEV (reference sequence). Trimming removed 6 bases at V and 3 bases at J, with 14 bases between. CDR3 length: 14 amino acids. This CDR3 is CASRRWDGDTEAFF. The CDR3 region has the DNA TGTGCCAGCAGACGCTGGGACGGCGACACTGAAGCTTTCTTT.

Notes on this clonotype: This clone may be a read error of a much larger clone one base away. For the CDR3, the DNA is TGCGCCAGCAGCCCCGTCCCGGGACAGAGGAACTATGGCTACACCTTC. Translating it yields CASSPVPGQRNYGYTF. The chain carries TRBV4-1 and TRBJ1-2; 7 bases line up with TRBD1. The CDR3 is 16 amino acids. V lost 4 bases to trimming and J lost 2 bases; unmatched junction nucleotides: 10. From germline, CDR1 is MGHRA and CDR2 YSYEKL.

This clonotype was seen at least ten times. The CDR3, as DNA: TGTGCCAGCAGCCAGGACAGGGATCAGCCCCAGCATTTT. This encodes CASSQDRDQPQHF. The chain is built from TRBV11-2 and TRBJ1-5, with 8 bases lining up with TRBD1. The CDR3 covers 13 residues. The germline gives CDR1 SGHAT, CDR2 FQNNGV. J gave up 5 bases and V 5 bases, and 2 bases lay outside the gene matches.

This clonotype was recorded a few times. The V gene is TRBV5-1, the J gene TRBJ2-7; D is perhaps TRBD1 (6 bases). V dropped 6 bases and J dropped 4 bases, with 14 bases sitting between them. In germline, CDR1 is SGHRS, CDR2 YFSETQ. The CDR3 contains 13 residues. In DNA form, the CDR3 reads TGCGCCAGCAACGAGGGGGAAGGTTACGAGCAGTACTTC. Amino acids: CASNEGEGYEQYF. Full variable domain (missing parts from reference TRBV5-1 and TRBJ2-7): KAGVTQTPRYLIKTRGQQVTLSCSPISGHRSVSWYQQTPGQGLQFLFEYFSETQRNKGNFPGRFSGRQFSNSRSEMNVSTLELGDSALYLCASNEGEGYEQYFGPGTRLTVT.

This clonotype was found many times. This rearrangement joins TRBV4-2 to TRBJ1-4, with 7 bases matching TRBD1. The CDR3 contains 13 residues. Germline-derived CDR1 and CDR2 are LGHNA and YNFKEQ. The junction had 2 bases not matched to a gene; V was cut back by 4 bases and J by 6 bases. The CDR3 is CASSLTGDEKLFF. CDR3 DNA: TGTGCCAGCAGCCTAACAGGGGATGAAAAACTGTTTTTT.

This clonotype came up many times. The chain couples TRBV2 to TRBJ2-7; D is unresolved. The CDR3 sequence is 12 residues long. Germline V lookup: CDR1 SNHLY, CDR2 FYNNEI. V gave up 2 bases and J gave up 4 bases, with 6 bases separating them. In DNA, the CDR3 is TGTGCCAGCAGTGAATCCCCGTACGAGCAGTACTTC. It encodes CASSESPYEQYF.

This clonotype was detected only a few times. V gene TRBV20-1 combines with J gene TRBJ2-1; 8 bases fit TRBD1. From germline, CDR1 is DFQATT and CDR2 SNEGSKA (reference sequence). Trimming removed 2 bases from V and 7 bases from J; junction bases left unmatched: 13. This CDR3 has 16 residues. CDR3 in DNA: TGCAGTGCTAGACCAACCGGGACAGGTTTTGGTAATGAGCAGTTCTTC. This gives the protein CSARPTGTGFGNEQFF.

This clonotype was found a few times. The chain employs TRBV20-1 and TRBJ1-2, with 7 bases matching TRBD1. The CDR3 is made up of 12 amino acids. V dropped 4 bases and J dropped 7; count of bases not matched to a gene: 6. The germline gives CDR1 DFQATT, CDR2 SNEGSKA (reference sequence). As DNA, the CDR3 is TGCAGTGCTACTGGGGACAGCGGTGGCTACACCTTC. This translates into CSATGDSGGYTF.

This clonotype has at least ten counts. The chain combines TRBV7-9 with TRBJ2-2; 7 bases map to TRBD1. This CDR3 contains 16 residues. Unmatched junction bases numbered 7, after V lost 2 bases and J lost 4 bases. The germline CDR1 and CDR2 sequences are SEHNR and FQNEAQ (reference sequence). The CDR3, as DNA: TGTGCCAGCAGCTTATTGGTGGGGACAGCCACCGGGGAGCTGTTTTTT. Its protein is CASSLLVGTATGELFF.

This chain connects TRBV28 to TRBJ2-5; possibly TRBD1 for D (5 bases). Per germline, CDR1 MDHEN and CDR2 SYDVKM. The V end was cut by 3 bases, the J end by 2 bases, with 13 bases between. The CDR3 is 15 residues long. CDR3 protein: CASSFRDSRQETQYF. The CDR3 DNA is TGTGCCAGCAGTTTTCGTGACAGCCGACAAGAGACCCAGTACTTC.